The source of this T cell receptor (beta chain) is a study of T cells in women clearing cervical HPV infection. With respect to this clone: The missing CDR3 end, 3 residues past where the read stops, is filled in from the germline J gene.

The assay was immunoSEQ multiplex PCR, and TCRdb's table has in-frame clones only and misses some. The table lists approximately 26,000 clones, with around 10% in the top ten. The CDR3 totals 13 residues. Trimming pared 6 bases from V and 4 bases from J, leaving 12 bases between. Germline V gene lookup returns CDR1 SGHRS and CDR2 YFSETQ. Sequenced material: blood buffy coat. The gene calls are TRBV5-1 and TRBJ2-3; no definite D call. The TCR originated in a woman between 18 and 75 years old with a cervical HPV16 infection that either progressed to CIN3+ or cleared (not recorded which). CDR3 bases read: TGCGCCAGCAATAGTTTGGTTTCAGATACG. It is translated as CASNSLVSDT. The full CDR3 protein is CASNSLVSDTQYF.